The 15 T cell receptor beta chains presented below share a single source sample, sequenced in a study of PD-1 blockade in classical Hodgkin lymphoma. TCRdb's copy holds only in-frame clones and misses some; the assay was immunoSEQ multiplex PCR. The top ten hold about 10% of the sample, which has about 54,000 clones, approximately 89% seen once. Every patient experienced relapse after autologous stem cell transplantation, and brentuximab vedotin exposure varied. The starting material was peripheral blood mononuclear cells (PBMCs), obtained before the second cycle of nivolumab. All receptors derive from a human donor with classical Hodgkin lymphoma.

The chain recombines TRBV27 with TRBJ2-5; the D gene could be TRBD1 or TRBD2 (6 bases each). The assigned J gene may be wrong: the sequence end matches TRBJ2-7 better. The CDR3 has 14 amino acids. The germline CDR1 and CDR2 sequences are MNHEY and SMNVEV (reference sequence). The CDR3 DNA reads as TGTGCCAGCAGTTTAGGGGGGCTCTCCTACGAGCAGTACTTC. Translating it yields CASSLGGLSYEQYF.

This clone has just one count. Here the CDR3 DNA reads TGCGCCAGCAGCTTGGACGGGACAGGAGCGTTCTATGGCTACACCTTC. Amino acid sequence: CASSLDGTGAFYGYTF. This chain uses TRBV5-1 with TRBJ1-2; 8 nucleotides align to TRBD1. The germline V gene encodes CDR1 SGHRS and CDR2 YFSETQ. J gave up 4 bases and V 0 bases, and 8 bases lay outside the gene matches. CDR3 length: 16 residues.

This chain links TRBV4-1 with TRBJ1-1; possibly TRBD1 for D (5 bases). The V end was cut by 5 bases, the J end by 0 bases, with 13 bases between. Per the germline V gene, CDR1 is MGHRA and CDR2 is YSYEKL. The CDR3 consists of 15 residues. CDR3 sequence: CASSGGWGMNTEAFF. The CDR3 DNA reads TGCGCCAGCAGCGGGGGGTGGGGAATGAACACTGAAGCTTTCTTT.

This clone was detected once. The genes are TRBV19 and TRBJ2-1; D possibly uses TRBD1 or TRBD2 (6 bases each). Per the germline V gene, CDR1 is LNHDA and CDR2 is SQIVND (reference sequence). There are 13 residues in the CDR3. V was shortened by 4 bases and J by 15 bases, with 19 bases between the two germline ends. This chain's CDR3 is CASSKGDGGYLFF. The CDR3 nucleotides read TGTGCCAGTAGTAAGGGGGACGGGGGCTATTTGTTCTTC.

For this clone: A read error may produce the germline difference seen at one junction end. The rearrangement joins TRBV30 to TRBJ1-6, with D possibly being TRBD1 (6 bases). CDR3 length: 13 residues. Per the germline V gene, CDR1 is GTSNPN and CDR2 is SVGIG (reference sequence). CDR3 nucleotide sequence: TGTGCCGGGAGGGACACGGCCAATTCACCCCTCCACTTT. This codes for CAGRDTANSPLHF.

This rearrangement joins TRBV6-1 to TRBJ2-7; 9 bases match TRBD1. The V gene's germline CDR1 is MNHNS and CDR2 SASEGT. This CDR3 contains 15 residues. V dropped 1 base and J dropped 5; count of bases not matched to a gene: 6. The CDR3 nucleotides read TGTGCCAGCAGTGAAGGGACAGGGGTTACCCACGAGCAGTACTTC. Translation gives CASSEGTGVTHEQYF.

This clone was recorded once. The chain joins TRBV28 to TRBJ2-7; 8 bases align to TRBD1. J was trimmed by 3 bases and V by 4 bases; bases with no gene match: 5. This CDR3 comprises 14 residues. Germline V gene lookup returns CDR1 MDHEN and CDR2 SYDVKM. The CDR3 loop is CASSSSGTGYEQYF. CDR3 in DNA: TGTGCCAGCAGTTCTTCCGGGACAGGCTACGAGCAGTACTTC.

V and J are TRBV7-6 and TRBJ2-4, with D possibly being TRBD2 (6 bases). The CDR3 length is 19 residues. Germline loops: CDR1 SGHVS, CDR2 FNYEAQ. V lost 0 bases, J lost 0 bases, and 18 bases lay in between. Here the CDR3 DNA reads TGTGCCAGCAGCTTAGCGGGCTCCGTAGGAGGGTCAGCCAAAAACATTCAGTACTTC. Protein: CASSLAGSVGGSAKNIQYF.

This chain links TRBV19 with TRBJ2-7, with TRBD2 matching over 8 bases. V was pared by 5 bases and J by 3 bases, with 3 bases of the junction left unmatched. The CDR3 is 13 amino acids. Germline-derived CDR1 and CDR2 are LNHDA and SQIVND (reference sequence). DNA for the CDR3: TGTGCCAGTAGTCCGAGCGGGGGCTACGAGCAGTACTTC. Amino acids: CASSPSGGYEQYF. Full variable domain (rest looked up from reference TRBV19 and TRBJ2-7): DGGITQSPKYLFRKEGQNVTLSCEQNLNHDAMYWYRQDPGQGLRLIYYSQIVNDFQKGDIAEGYSVSREKKESFPLTVTSAQKNPTAFYLCASSPSGGYEQYFGPGTRLTVT.

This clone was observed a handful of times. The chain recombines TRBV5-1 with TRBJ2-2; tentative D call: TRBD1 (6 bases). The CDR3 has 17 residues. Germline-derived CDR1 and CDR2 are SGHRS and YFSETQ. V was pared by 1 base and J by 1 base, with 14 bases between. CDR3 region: CASSLTPPGQNTGELFF. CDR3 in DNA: TGCGCCAGCAGCTTGACCCCACCGGGACAGAACACCGGGGAGCTGTTTTTT.

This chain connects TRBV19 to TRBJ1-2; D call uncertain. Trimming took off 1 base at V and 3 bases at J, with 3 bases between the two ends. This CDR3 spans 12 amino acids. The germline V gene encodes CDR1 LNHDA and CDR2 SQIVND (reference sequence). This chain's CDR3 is CASSIGDYGYTF. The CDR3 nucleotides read TGTGCCAGTAGTATAGGAGACTATGGCTACACCTTC.

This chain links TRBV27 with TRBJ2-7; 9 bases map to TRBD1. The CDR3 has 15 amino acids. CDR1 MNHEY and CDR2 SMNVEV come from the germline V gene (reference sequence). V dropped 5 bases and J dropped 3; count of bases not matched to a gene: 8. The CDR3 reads CASSPDRDRDYEQYF. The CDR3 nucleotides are TGTGCCAGCAGTCCCGACCGGGACAGGGACTACGAGCAGTACTTC.

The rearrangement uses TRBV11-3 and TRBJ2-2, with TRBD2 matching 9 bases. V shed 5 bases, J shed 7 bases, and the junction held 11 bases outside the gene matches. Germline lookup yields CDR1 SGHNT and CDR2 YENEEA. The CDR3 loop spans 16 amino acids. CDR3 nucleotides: TGTGCCAGCAGCAGCCTGCTAGCGGGAAACGACGGGGAGCTGTTTTTT. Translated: CASSSLLAGNDGELFF.

The CDR3 spells CASSSMGSTTNEKLFF. As DNA, the CDR3 is TGTGCCAGCAGTTCCATGGGGTCAACAACTAATGAAAAACTGTTTTTT. This sequence joins TRBV28 and TRBJ1-4, with D uncertain. The CDR3 totals 16 residues. Germline CDR1 is MDHEN and CDR2 is SYDVKM. Trimming cost V 4 bases and J 0 bases, with 12 bases left between them. Drawing the rest from reference TRBV28 and TRBJ1-4, the complete variable domain is DVKVTQSSRYLVKRTGEKVFLECVQDMDHENMFWYRQDPGLGLRLIYFSYDVKMKEKGDIPEGYSVSREKKERFSLILESASTNQTSMYLCASSSMGSTTNEKLFFGSGTQLSVL.

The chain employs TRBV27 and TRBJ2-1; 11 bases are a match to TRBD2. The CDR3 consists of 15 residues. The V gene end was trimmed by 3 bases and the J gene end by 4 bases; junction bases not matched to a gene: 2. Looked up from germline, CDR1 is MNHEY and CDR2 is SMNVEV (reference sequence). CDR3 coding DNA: TGTGCCAGCAGTTTGACTAGCGGGGAATACAATGAGCAGTTCTTC. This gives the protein CASSLTSGEYNEQFF.